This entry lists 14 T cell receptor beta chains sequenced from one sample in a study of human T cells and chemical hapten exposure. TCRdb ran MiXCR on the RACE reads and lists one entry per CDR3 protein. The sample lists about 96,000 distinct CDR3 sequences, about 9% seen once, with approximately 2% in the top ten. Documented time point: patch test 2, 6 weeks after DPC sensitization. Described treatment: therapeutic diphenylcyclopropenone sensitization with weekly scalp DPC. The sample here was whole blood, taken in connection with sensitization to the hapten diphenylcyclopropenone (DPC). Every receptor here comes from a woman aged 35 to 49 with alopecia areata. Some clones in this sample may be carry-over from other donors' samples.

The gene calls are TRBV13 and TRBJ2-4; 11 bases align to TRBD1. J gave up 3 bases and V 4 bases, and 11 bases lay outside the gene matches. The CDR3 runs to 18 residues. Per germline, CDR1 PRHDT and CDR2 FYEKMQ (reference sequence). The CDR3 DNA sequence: TGTGCCAGCAGCTCCGGACAGGGGGCCTACATAGGCAAAAACATTCAGTACTTC. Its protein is CASSSGQGAYIGKNIQYF.

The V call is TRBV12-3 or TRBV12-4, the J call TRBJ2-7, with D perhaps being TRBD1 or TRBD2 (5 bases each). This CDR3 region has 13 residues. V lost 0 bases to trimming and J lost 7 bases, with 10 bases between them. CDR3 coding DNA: TGTGCCAGCAGTTTAGCCCCCAGGGAGGAGCAGTACTTC. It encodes CASSLAPREEQYF.

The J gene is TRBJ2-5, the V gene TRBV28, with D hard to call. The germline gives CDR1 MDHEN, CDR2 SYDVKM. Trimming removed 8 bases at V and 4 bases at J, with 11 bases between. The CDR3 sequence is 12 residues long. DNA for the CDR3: TGTGCCAGCCGTACCCGCACAGAGACCCAGTACTTC. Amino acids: CASRTRTETQYF.

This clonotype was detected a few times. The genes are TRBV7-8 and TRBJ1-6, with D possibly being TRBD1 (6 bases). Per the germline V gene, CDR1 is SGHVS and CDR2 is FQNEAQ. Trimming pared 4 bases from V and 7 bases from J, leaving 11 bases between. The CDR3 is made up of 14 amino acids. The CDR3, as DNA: TGTGCCAGCAGCTCAGGACAGCAGAATTCACCCCTCCACTTT. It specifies CASSSGQQNSPLHF.

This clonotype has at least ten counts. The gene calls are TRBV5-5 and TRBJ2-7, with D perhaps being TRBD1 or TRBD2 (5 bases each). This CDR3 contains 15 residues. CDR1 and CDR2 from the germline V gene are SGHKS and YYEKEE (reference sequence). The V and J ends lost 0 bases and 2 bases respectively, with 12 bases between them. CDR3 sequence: CASSLGGVSTYEQYF. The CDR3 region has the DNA TGTGCCAGCAGCTTGGGAGGGGTCTCCACCTACGAGCAGTACTTC.

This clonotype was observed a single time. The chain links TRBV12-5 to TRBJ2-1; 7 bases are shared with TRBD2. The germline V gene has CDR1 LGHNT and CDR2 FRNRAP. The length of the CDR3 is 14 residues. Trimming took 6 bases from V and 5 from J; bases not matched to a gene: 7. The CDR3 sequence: CASGGGRRDNEQFF. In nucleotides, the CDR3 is TGTGCTAGTGGAGGCGGGAGAAGGGACAATGAGCAGTTCTTC.

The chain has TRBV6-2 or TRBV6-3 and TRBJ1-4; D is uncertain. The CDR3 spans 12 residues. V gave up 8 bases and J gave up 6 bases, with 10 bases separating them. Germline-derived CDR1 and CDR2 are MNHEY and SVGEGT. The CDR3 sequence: CASFLGDEKLFF. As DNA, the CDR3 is TGTGCCAGCTTCCTGGGTGATGAAAAACTGTTTTTT.

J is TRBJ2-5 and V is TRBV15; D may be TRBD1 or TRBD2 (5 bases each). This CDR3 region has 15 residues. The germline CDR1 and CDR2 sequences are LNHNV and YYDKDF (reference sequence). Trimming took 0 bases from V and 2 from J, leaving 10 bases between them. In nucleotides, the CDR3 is TGTGCCACCAGCAGAGATCCGGGACCTCAAGAGACCCAGTACTTC. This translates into CATSRDPGPQETQYF.

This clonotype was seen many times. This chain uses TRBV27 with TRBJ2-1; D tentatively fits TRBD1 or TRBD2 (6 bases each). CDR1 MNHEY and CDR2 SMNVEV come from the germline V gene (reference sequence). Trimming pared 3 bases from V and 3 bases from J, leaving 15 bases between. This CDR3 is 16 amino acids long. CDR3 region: CASSLEGGLNYNEQFF. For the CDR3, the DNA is TGTGCCAGCAGTTTGGAAGGGGGGCTGAACTACAATGAGCAGTTCTTC.

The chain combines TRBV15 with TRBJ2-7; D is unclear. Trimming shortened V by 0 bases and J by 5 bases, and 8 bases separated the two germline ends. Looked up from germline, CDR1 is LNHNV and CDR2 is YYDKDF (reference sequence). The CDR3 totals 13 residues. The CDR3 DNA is TGTGCCACCAGCAGAGATTTCGGCGACGAGCAGTACTTC. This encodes CATSRDFGDEQYF.

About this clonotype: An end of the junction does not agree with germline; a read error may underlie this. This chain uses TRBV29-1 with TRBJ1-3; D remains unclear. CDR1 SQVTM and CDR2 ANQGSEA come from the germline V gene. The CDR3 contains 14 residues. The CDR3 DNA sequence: TGCAGCGCTGAAGACGGCTACTCTGGAAACACCATATATTTT. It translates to CSAEDGYSGNTIYF.

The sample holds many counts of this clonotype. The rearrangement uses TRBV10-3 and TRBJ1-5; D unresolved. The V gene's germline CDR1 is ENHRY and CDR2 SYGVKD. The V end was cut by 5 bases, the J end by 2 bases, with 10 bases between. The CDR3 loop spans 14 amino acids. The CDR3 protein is CAISSESRNQPQHF. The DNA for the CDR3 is TGTGCCATCAGTAGTGAGTCTCGCAATCAGCCCCAGCATTTT.

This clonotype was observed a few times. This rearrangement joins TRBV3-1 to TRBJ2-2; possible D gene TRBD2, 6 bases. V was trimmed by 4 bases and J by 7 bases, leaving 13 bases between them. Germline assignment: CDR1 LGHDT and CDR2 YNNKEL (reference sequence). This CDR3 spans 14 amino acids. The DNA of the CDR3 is TGTGCCAGCAGCCTAGCGGACCGAGGCGGGGAGCTGTTTTTT. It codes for CASSLADRGGELFF.

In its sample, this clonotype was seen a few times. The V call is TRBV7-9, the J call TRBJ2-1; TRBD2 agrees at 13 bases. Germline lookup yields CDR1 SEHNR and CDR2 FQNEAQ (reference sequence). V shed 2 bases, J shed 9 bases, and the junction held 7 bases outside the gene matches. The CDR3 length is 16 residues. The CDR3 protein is CASSLLGLAGDGEQFF. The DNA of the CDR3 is TGTGCCAGCAGCTTACTCGGACTAGCGGGAGACGGTGAGCAGTTCTTC.